This T cell receptor (beta chain) was captured by sequencing in a study of blood T cell repertoires in COVID-19. Across the whole study: Researchers got acute and convalescent COVID-19 samples from the United States, Italy and Spain.

The CDR3 contains 14 residues. J was trimmed by 0 bases and V by 8 bases; bases with no gene match: 4. Germline CDR1 is MDHEN and CDR2 is SYDVKM. The method was immunoSEQ multiplex PCR; TCRdb's version includes in-frame clones alone and lacks a portion of them. The sample holds some 74,000 clones, more than 85% seen once. Seattle patient enrollment occurred during active infection, with longitudinal follow-up thereafter. The V call is TRBV28, the J call TRBJ2-3; TRBD1 matches 8 bases. The clonotype comes from a man aged 45-60 years with COVID-19, enrolled during active disease. The sequencing input was peripheral blood. CDR3: CASGRDRSTDTQYF. CDR3 DNA sequence: TGTGCCAGCGGGCGGGACAGGAGCACAGATACGCAGTATTTT.